This T cell receptor beta chain stems from a study of identical twins. Findings and limits, study-wide: Out-of-frame sharing of TCR alpha in monozygotic twins was underestimated by models. The abundant beta clonotypes from cord blood had fewer insertions, and memory repertoires had none of this.

With respect to this clonotype: The antigen is unknown.

This CDR3 contains 13 residues. Trimming cost V 6 bases and J 1 base; bases outside gene matches: 3. The V gene's germline CDR1 is SQVTM and CDR2 ANQGSEA. TCRdb re-analysed the 5' RACE reads in MiXCR, keeping a single row per CDR3 protein. Here the sample spans about 240,000 distinct CDR3 sequences, about 10% being singletons. The material sequenced was memory T cells sorted from blood. The rearrangement links TRBV29-1 to TRBJ1-1; 9 nucleotides agree with TRBD1. The TCR was taken from a middle-aged man in good health. CDR3 sequence reads: CSVGQGPNTEAFF. CDR3 DNA: TGCAGCGTAGGACAGGGGCCGAACACTGAAGCTTTCTTT. Variable domain in full (rest from reference TRBV29-1 and TRBJ1-1): SAVISQKPSRDICQRGTSLTIQCQVDSQVTMMFWYRQQPGQSLTLIATANQGSEATYESGFVIDKFPISRPNLTFSTLTVSNMSPEDSSIYLCSVGQGPNTEAFFGQGTRLTVV.